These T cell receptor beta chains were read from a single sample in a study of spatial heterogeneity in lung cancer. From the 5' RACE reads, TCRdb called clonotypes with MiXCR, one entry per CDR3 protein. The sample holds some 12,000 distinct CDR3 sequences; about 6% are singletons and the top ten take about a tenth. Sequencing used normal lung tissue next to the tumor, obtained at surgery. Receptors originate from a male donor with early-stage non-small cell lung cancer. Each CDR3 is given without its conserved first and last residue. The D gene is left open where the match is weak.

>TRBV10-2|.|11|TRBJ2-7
ASSEWAIDEQY
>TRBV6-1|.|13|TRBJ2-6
ASRQDGAGANVLT
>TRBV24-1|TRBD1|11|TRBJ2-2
ATSVDGQGGLF
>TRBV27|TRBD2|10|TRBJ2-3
ASGLAENTQY
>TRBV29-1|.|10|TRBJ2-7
SVHGPGSEQY
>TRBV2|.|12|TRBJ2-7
VSSGPGALGEQY
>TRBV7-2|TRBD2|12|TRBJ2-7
ASLPGGIRSVQY
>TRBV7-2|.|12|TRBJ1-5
ASSPSALNQPQH
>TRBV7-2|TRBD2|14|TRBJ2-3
ASSPRASGSSDTQY
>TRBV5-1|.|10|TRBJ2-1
ASSLEESEQF
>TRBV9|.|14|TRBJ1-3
ASSVTGGSSGNTIY
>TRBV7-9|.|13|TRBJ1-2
ASSLAVDGGYGYT
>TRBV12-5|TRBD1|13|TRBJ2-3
ASGLGQGSTDTQY
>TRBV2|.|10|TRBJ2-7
ASSEGGSEQY
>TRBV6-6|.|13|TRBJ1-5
ASIPGPLGSQPQH
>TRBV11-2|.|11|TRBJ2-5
ASSLGGQETQY
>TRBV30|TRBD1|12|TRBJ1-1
AWSDRQGFTEAF
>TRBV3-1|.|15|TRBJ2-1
ASSQESAGNSYNEQF
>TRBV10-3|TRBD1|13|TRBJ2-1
AIRQGEGDYNEQF
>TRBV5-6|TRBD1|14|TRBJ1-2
ASSRGQAFAFYGYT
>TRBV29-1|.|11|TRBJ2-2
SVEPANTGELF
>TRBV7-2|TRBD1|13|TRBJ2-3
ASSHGTGATDTQY
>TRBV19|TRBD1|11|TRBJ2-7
ASSTPGTAKQY
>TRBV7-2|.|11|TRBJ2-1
ASSLGLYNEQF
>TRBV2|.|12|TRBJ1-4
ASSDRLGIEKLF
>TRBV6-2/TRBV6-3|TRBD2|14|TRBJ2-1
ASSYALAELYNEQF
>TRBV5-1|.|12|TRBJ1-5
ASSLDPNNQPQH
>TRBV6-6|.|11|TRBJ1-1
ASSYPPHTEAF
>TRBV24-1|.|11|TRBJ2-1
ATSLGSSNEQF
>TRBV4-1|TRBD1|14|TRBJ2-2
ASSFPGGLSTGELF
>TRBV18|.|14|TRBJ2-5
ASSPSIGDGQETQY
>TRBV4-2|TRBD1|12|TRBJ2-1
ASSQGGTGDEQF
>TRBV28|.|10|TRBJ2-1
ASGRSYNEQF